Presented here are 12 T cell receptor beta chains from one specimen sequenced in a study of T cells in localized non-small cell lung cancer. The assay was immunoSEQ multiplex PCR, and TCRdb's table has in-frame clones only and misses some. The sample contains more than 15,000 clones, roughly 90% of which appear only once. The material sequenced was peripheral blood, taken before any cancer treatment. These receptors came from a female donor older than 55 with stage III squamous cell lung carcinoma.

The chain uses TRBV18 and TRBJ1-1; 8 positions agree with TRBD1. V shed 3 bases and J 1 base; nucleotides not matched to a gene: 1. Germline CDR1 reads KGHSH; CDR2 reads LQKENI. CDR3 size: 14 residues. CDR3 loop: CASSPQGANTEAFF. The CDR3 coding sequence is TGTGCCAGCTCACCCCAGGGGGCGAACACTGAAGCTTTCTTT.

This sequence joins TRBV28 and TRBJ2-5, with 10 bases aligning to TRBD2. V lost 7 bases to trimming and J lost 5 bases; unmatched junction nucleotides: 10. The CDR3 extends over 15 amino acids. The germline CDR1 and CDR2 sequences are MDHEN and SYDVKM. CDR3 protein: CASTLSGGRWETQYF. In DNA, the CDR3 is TGTGCCAGCACCCTTAGCGGGGGGAGGTGGGAGACCCAGTACTTC.

The V gene is TRBV10-3, the J gene TRBJ1-5; D remains unclear. The CDR3 sequence is 14 residues long. CDR1 ENHRY and CDR2 SYGVKD come from the germline V gene. Trimming pared 0 bases from V and 9 bases from J, leaving 12 bases between. The CDR3: CAISESPGQGPQHF. The CDR3 nucleotides are TGTGCCATCAGTGAGTCGCCCGGTCAAGGGCCCCAGCATTTT.

The V gene is TRBV19, the J gene TRBJ1-4; TRBD1 is a possible D gene (5 bases). V lost 5 bases and J lost 5, with 15 bases in between. CDR3 size: 15 residues. Germline loops: CDR1 LNHDA, CDR2 SQIVND (reference sequence). The CDR3 nucleotides read TGTGCCAGTAGTCCCTCAGGGCTGGGAAATGAAAAACTGTTTTTT. Translated: CASSPSGLGNEKLFF.

CDR3 coding DNA: TGCGCCAGCAGCCAAGGTAGAAGCTACGAGCAGTACTTC. Its protein product is CASSQGRSYEQYF. The gene calls are TRBV4-1 and TRBJ2-7; no firm D call. The ends were cut back, 1 base at V and 3 bases at J, with 7 bases in the middle. The CDR3 is made up of 13 amino acids. The V gene's germline CDR1 is MGHRA and CDR2 YSYEKL.

In this sample, this clone turned up once. The chain is built from TRBV7-2 and TRBJ1-1; 7 nucleotides agree with TRBD1. J gave up 6 bases and V 4 bases, and 8 bases lay outside the gene matches. Germline CDR1 is SGHTA and CDR2 is FQGNSA. This CDR3 has 14 residues. The CDR3 DNA sequence: TGTGCCAGCAGCTCCGTGACAGGGCTGGCTGAAGCTTTCTTT. It encodes CASSSVTGLAEAFF. Complete variable domain (other parts from reference TRBV7-2 and TRBJ1-1): GAGVSQSPSNKVTEKGKDVELRCDPISGHTALYWYRQSLGQGLEFLIYFQGNSAPDKSGLPSDRFSAERTGGSVSTLTIQRTQQEDSAVYLCASSSVTGLAEAFFGQGTRLTVV.

The rearrangement uses TRBV29-1 and TRBJ2-7, with TRBD1 matching 7 bases. This CDR3 is built from 12 residues. Germline CDR1 reads SQVTM; CDR2 reads ANQGSEA. Trimming removed 3 bases from V and 4 bases from J; junction bases left unmatched: 3. The CDR3 spells CSVEEQGYEQYF. CDR3 coding DNA: TGCAGCGTTGAGGAACAGGGGTACGAGCAGTACTTC.

This chain links TRBV27 with TRBJ2-7; 8 bases line up with TRBD2. The CDR3 runs to 14 residues. V shed 3 bases, J shed 3 bases, and the junction held 4 bases outside the gene matches. Germline CDR1 MNHEY, CDR2 SMNVEV (reference sequence). CDR3 in amino acids: CASSFRGGVYEQYF. For the CDR3, the DNA is TGTGCCAGCAGTTTCCGGGGGGGGGTCTACGAGCAGTACTTC.

V and J are TRBV5-1 and TRBJ1-6; D not certain. Germline assignment: CDR1 SGHRS and CDR2 YFSETQ. V was clipped by 4 bases and J by 4 bases, with 9 bases between them. The CDR3 contains 14 residues. The CDR3 here is CASSIDGYNSPLHF. Written as DNA, the CDR3 is TGCGCCAGCAGCATCGACGGTTATAATTCACCCCTCCACTTT.

CDR3 residues: CASSLSPERGYTF. The CDR3 DNA is TGTGCCAGCAGTTTAAGTCCAGAGAGAGGCTACACCTTC. The V and J genes are TRBV28 and TRBJ1-2; D unclear. The CDR3 is 13 residues long. From germline, CDR1 is MDHEN and CDR2 SYDVKM. Trimming shortened V by 2 bases and J by 8 bases, and 12 bases separated the two germline ends.

This clone was picked up one time. This chain's CDR3 is CASSPQRVRTYNEQFF. The CDR3 DNA sequence: TGTGCCAGCTCACCACAAAGAGTACGGACATACAATGAGCAGTTCTTC. This chain uses TRBV18 with TRBJ2-1; D may be TRBD1 (5 bases). Trimming pared 1 base from V and 4 bases from J, leaving 14 bases between. This CDR3 has 16 amino acids. CDR1 is KGHSH and CDR2 is LQKENI in the germline V gene.

The chain employs TRBV18 and TRBJ1-2, with a possible D match to TRBD1 (6 bases). Trimming took 0 bases from V and 7 from J, leaving 12 bases between them. The CDR3 is 14 amino acids. Germline V CDR1 and CDR2: KGHSH, LQKENI. The CDR3 coding sequence is TGTGCCAGCTCACCACCCGCAGGGGCCCCTGGCTACACCTTC. Its translation is CASSPPAGAPGYTF.